This T cell receptor (beta chain) derives from a study of regulatory T cells in long-lasting Graves disease (dated by TCRdb to the early 2020s). Looking at the study overall: Persistent Graves' disease meant more than 5 years of antithyroid drug treatment with TSH receptor autoantibodies that stayed positive. Persistent Graves' disease patients were compared with newly diagnosed Graves' disease patients by peripheral blood TCR sequencing and RNA sequencing. The study took place in China and was registered as a clinical trial. A total of roughly 35 samples were covered by TCR sequencing, comprising some 13 persistent and 20 newly diagnosed Graves' disease patients. Antithyroid drugs had been taken for 8.5 to 11 years on average by persistent Graves' disease patients in the clinical cohort. The study at large found these results: The study examined only peripheral blood because the primary lesion, thyroid tissue, could not be accessed. Persistent Graves' disease patients showed lower TCR Shannon entropy and fewer highly expanded clones than newly diagnosed patients, suggesting clonal expansion. Persistent disease showed preferential use of TRBV28, TRBJ1-2 and TRBJ2-5, whereas newly diagnosed disease favored TRBV20-1 and TRBJ2-1. Sequencing and analysis were limited to the TCR beta chain. The small sample size was acknowledged by the authors as a limitation that may reduce accuracy. More public clonotypes were shared among persistent patients (2,741) than among newly diagnosed patients (roughly 1,000).

Receptor amplification or capture employed multiplex PCR. The run used an Illumina HiSeq 4000. CDR3 regions were amplified by Arm-PCR with iRepertoire HTBI primers to construct TCR beta libraries. Before sequencing, the PCR products went through gel purification. Regarding the original processing steps: Gene usage analysis of CDR3 amino acid clonotypes relied on the 60 or so TRBV and 13 to 15 TRBJ segments identified across samples. COPE and FqMerger were used to merge filtered high-quality paired reads into contigs. BLAST was used to align contigs to IMGT TRBV, TRBD and TRBJ reference genes, with CDR3 defined following IMGT. Clonotypes above 0.1% frequency were classified as highly expanded clones. Shannon entropy was used to measure repertoire diversity, and the Gini coefficient was used to measure V-J evenness. A clonotype was considered public if more than one individual shared it. TCRdb trimmed the raw reads at Q25, called clones with MiXCR and kept productive beta chains. Every entry covers one CDR3 protein and lists the most common genes and DNA from its rows. TCRdb's processing, not the authors', yielded these V and J calls. Across this sample there are roughly 500,000 distinct CDR3 sequences, with under 25% seen only once. The ten largest clones represent 7.8% of the sample.

What the time point label conveys for this sample: persistent/refractory GD, antithyroid drugs over 5 years with positive TRAb. For both TCR sequencing and RNA sequencing, RNA was extracted from PBMCs using TRIzol. Graves' disease was diagnosed according to American Thyroid Association guidelines. Patients were recruited from an endocrinology department in Xi'an, China. Each patient gave about 9.1 milliliters of peripheral blood, collected in an EDTA anticoagulant tube. Ficoll Paque Plus density gradient separation was used to isolate PBMCs, and no further T cell sorting was performed. An Agilent 2100 Bioanalyzer and agarose gel were used to assess RNA quality, and a NanoDrop 2000 was used to measure RNA concentration. The germline V gene encodes CDR1 SGHNT and CDR2 YYREEE (reference sequence). From cysteine to phenylalanine, the CDR3 is 14 amino acids long. Only the CDR3 region is kept as DNA, spanning 42 bases read in frame from base 1. Clipping removes 0 bases from V and 9 bases from J, with 4 as the unmatched junction base count.

Comment on this clonotype: Its antigen is unknown. No quality values exist for individual bases; no much larger clone is one base distant.

Recombination connected TRBV5-4 to TRBJ2-1; a stretch of 9 junction bases matches TRBD2. The sample in question was peripheral blood mononuclear cells (PBMCs), obtained when the disease was refractory, from a patient treated with antithyroid drugs. The sequence came from a female donor with Graves disease. The bases are TGTGCCAGCAGCTTGGGGATAGCGGGAGTTGAGCAGTTCTTC. It is translated as CASSLGIAGVEQFF. The full variable domain, with segments outside the CDR3 supplied by the reference TRBV5-4 and TRBJ2-1 proteins, appears as ETGVTQSPTHLIKTRGQQVTLRCSSQSGHNTVSWYQQALGQGPQFIFQYYREEENGRGNFPPRFSGLQFPNYSSELNVNALELDDSALYLCASSLGIAGVEQFFGPGTRLTVL.